This T cell receptor beta chain comes out of a study of a mutant IDH1 vaccine in newly diagnosed glioma (dated by TCRdb to 2020 to 2023). Notes on the research overall: Of the roughly 30 treated patients, 62.5% were male and roughly 40% were female, and a mean age of approximately 40 years was recorded. Prior to enrollment, patients had been given standard therapy consisting of radiotherapy alone, temozolomide alone, or radiochemotherapy with temozolomide, with the combination given to most patients. Peripheral blood was collected at six visits: V03 (baseline), V05, V07, V10, V12 and V13. For exploratory analyses, under 30 treated patients had longitudinal TCRB deep sequencing done wherever samples were available. Broader findings and caveats from the paper: Vaccine-induced immune responses across multiple MHC alleles were detected in about 92% of patients. Pseudoprogression appeared unrelated to alterations in the top peripheral T cell clonotypes detected by TCRB sequencing. Selection of PBMC samples for TCRB deep sequencing was based on availability. The authors stated that sample limitations prevented analyses of patient blood samples from being reproduced.

From its cysteine to its phenylalanine, the CDR3 spans 17 amino acids. Here the CDR3 DNA is all that survives: 51 bases in frame from base 1. The germline V and J ends show losses of 0 bases and 2 bases respectively, and no gene match explains 4 bases of the junction. CDR1 SGHDT and CDR2 YYEEEE were looked up in the germline V gene. Libraries were constructed by the immunoSEQ multiplex PCR assay. Rearranged TCR beta chain sequences were amplified with the hsTCRB Kit following the manufacturer's protocol. Sequencing of TCRB libraries was carried out on an Illumina MiSeq. The published analysis was carried out like this. The kit vendor's proprietary platform handled demultiplexing, trimming and gene mapping. This immuneACCESS table, as held by TCRdb, lists in-frame sequences with V and J called but not all clones. Of the missing ones, under half trace to an unresolved V gene in checked studies; the others have no known cause. The V and J calls and clone size come from that table; D and trimming were worked out from the DNA. Recorded for this sample are some 67,000 clones; around 88% of them occurred a single time. The ten largest clonotypes hold approximately 4.4% of the sample.

As regards this clone: Its binding antigen is unknown. No qualities accompany the bases; no much larger clone lies one base away.

Taken with the paper, the label for time point translates to: baseline, week 1 (first vaccination visit). The treatment or condition label of this sample denotes: pre-vaccination baseline after standard-of-care therapy. The donors had newly diagnosed IDH1-mutant astrocytomas of WHO grade 3 or 4 that showed loss of nuclear ATRX. The samples were drawn from NOA16, a multicentre, single-arm, open-label phase I trial in Germany that tested a mutant IDH1 peptide vaccine in humans for the first time. Visit V03 blood draws served as the baseline sample for immunogenicity testing. Genomic DNA for TCRB sequencing was extracted from EDTA blood using the DNeasy Blood and Tissue Kit.

The receptor was isolated from a woman aged 18-30 years with glioma. Some clones in this sample may be carry-over from other donors' samples. Material: peripheral blood mononuclear cells (PBMCs), obtained from a glioma patient treated with radiotherapy, temozolomide or both. The chain was built from TRBV5-6 and TRBJ2-7; 14 junctional bases match TRBD2. The DNA sequence reads TGTGCCAGCAGCTTGGCAAAGGGACTAGCGGGGGCCTACGAGCAGTACTTC. It translates to CASSLAKGLAGAYEQYF. This CDR3, with the reference TRBV5-6 and TRBJ2-7 proteins standing in past its ends, gives the full variable domain DAGVTQSPTHLIKTRGQQVTLRCSPKSGHDTVSWYQQALGQGPQFIFQYYEEEERQRGNFPDRFSGHQFPNYSSELNVNALLLGDSALYLCASSLAKGLAGAYEQYFGPGTRLTVT.